The source of this TCR beta chain is a study of human T cells and chemical hapten exposure. Whole-study context: Patients received weekly diphenylcyclopropenone doses to the scalp throughout the approximately 25-week study.

This CDR3 is built from 13 residues. Germline V gene sequence: CDR1 LNHDA, CDR2 SQIVND (reference sequence). V lost 7 bases and J 7 bases, leaving 13 bases between the germline ends. The time point here: pre-sensitization, week 0. The treatment: therapeutic diphenylcyclopropenone sensitization with weekly scalp DPC. Donation of samples came from alopecia patients who were 18 to 70 years old and suitable for DPC. A single record per CDR3 protein comes from TCRdb applying MiXCR to the RACE reads. The data show over 85,000 distinct CDR3 sequences, 10% to 11% seen once. The study's findings and limits: No alteration of TCRs above 1 in 1000 frequency was seen with DPC sensitization. While controls formed fewer of them, expanded TCRs formed significantly more large CDR3 similarity clusters.

The sample holds a few counts of this clonotype. What it binds is not known. This sequence originates from a woman in her sixties or seventies with alopecia areata. Some clones in this sample may be carry-over from other donors' samples. The sample consisted of whole blood, taken in connection with sensitization to the hapten diphenylcyclopropenone (DPC). The chain carries TRBV19 and TRBJ1-4; D uncertain. CDR3 residues: CASKRNAGEKLFF. The CDR3 DNA follows: TGTGCCAGTAAACGTAACGCCGGTGAAAAACTGTTTTTT.